This T cell receptor (beta chain) derives from a study of blood T cell repertoires in COVID-19. Profiled with immunoSEQ multiplex PCR; TCRdb holds only in-frame clones, not every one. The data show 150,000 to 200,000 clones, 75% to 90% seen once. The CDR3 totals 15 residues. J was trimmed by 0 bases and V by 9 bases; bases with no gene match: 7. Germline values: CDR1 SNHLY, CDR2 FYNNEI. The sequenced material came from PBMCs or T cells enriched from blood (not recorded which). The rearrangement links TRBV2 to TRBJ2-7, with TRBD1 matching 11 bases. This clonotype was obtained from a woman younger than 35 who had recovered from COVID-19. The CDR3 loop reads CARSGTGGFSYEQYF. In DNA form, the CDR3 reads TGTGCCAGGTCCGGGACAGGGGGTTTCTCCTACGAGCAGTACTTC.